These T cell receptor beta chains were read from a single sample in a study of T-cell reconstitution after alpha-beta-depleted transplantation in children. TCRdb analysed the PCR reads with MiXCR anew, one entry per CDR3 protein. The table lists 98,000 or so distinct CDR3 sequences, roughly a quarter of them singletons. Material: PBMCs, obtained before TCRalphabeta/CD19-depleted stem cell transplant. The source of these receptors is a boy younger than 10 with acute lymphoblastic leukemia, due to receive a stem cell transplant. Both conserved end residues are part of each CDR3. Fields, in order: D gene, clone size, J gene, V gene, CDR3 length, CDR3 protein, CDR3 DNA. The D gene is left open where the match is weak. Size tells how often a clone was seen (once, few, many) or the class of an expanded clone, and some rows leave it out.

NA | many | TRBJ1-1 | TRBV5-1 | 15 | CASSTTTGTNTEAFF | TGCGCCAGCAGCACCACTACAGGGACGAACACTGAAGCTTTCTTT
NA | few | TRBJ2-3 | TRBV7-9 | 13 | CASSLNPFPTQYF | TGTGCCAGCAGCCTGAACCCCTTTCCTACGCAGTATTTT
TRBD1 | few | TRBJ2-7 | TRBV6-5 | 17 | CASSSQDRVQFGYEQYF | TGTGCCAGCAGTTCCCAGGACAGGGTTCAATTTGGGTACGAGCAGTACTTC
NA | few | TRBJ2-1 | TRBV6-1 | 14 | CASSEQGSYNEQFF | TGTGCCAGCAGTGAACAGGGCTCCTACAATGAGCAGTTCTTC
TRBD2 | NA | TRBJ2-1 | TRBV20-1 | 14 | CSARVSGGLNEQFF | TGCAGTGCTAGAGTTTCGGGGGGGTTGAATGAGCAGTTCTTC
NA | NA | TRBJ2-5 | TRBV20-1 | 14 | CSASGLDVQETQYF | TGCAGTGCTAGCGGCTTAGATGTCCAAGAGACCCAGTACTTC
NA | NA | TRBJ2-3 | TRBV20-1 | 16 | CSATGGRGVSTDTQYF | TGCAGTGCTACCGGAGGGCGGGGCGTGAGCACAGATACGCAGTATTTT
TRBD2 | NA | TRBJ2-5 | TRBV5-5 | 12 | CASSAGEETQYF | TGTGCCAGCTCCGCGGGGGAAGAGACCCAGTACTTC
NA | NA | TRBJ2-5 | TRBV3-1 | 12 | CASSQDTKTQYF | TGTGCCAGCAGCCAAGATACAAAGACCCAGTACTTC
NA | once | TRBJ2-2 | TRBV11-1 | 13 | CASSLAGAGELFF | TGTGCCAGCAGCTTGGCAGGTGCCGGGGAGCTGTTTTTT
NA | NA | TRBJ2-1 | TRBV7-3 | 12 | CASSLSSNEQFF | TGTGCCAGCAGCTTAAGTAGCAATGAGCAGTTCTTC
NA | NA | TRBJ2-5 | TRBV6-2/TRBV6-3 | 15 | CASSPPRTVQETQYF | TGTGCCAGCAGTCCCCCTCGGACAGTTCAAGAGACCCAGTACTTC
NA | few | TRBJ2-5 | TRBV5-1 | 16 | CASSLGVPPYGETQYF | TGCGCCAGCAGCTTGGGTGTCCCCCCCTACGGAGAGACCCAGTACTTC
NA | many | TRBJ2-3 | TRBV6-4 | 14 | CASSGGGATDTQYF | TGTGCCAGCAGTGGCGGAGGGGCCACAGATACGCAGTATTTT
NA | NA | TRBJ1-5 | TRBV27 | 14 | CASSLYRVGQPQHF | TGTGCCAGCAGTTTATACAGGGTCGGACAGCCCCAGCATTTT
NA | NA | TRBJ2-1 | TRBV10-3 | 12 | CAISDRRNEQFF | TGTGCCATCAGTGACCGCCGCAATGAGCAGTTCTTC
TRBD2 | NA | TRBJ2-3 | TRBV5-5 | 16 | CASSPLAGLSTDTQYF | TGTGCCAGCAGCCCCCTAGCGGGACTTAGCACAGATACGCAGTATTTT
NA | many | TRBJ2-2 | TRBV29-1 | 13 | CSVDGANTGELFF | TGCAGCGTTGATGGGGCGAACACCGGGGAGCTGTTTTTT
NA | NA | TRBJ2-3 | TRBV6-2/TRBV6-3 | 13 | CASMVDNTDTQYF | TGTGCCAGCATGGTGGACAACACAGATACGCAGTATTTT
NA | NA | TRBJ2-1 | TRBV2 | 13 | CASKDGAYNEQFF | TGTGCCAGCAAAGATGGCGCCTACAATGAGCAGTTCTTC
NA | once | TRBJ1-1 | TRBV3-1 | 14 | CASSLQGMNTEALF | TGTGCCAGCAGCCTGCAGGGGATGAACACTGAAGCTCTCTTT
TRBD2 | NA | TRBJ2-5 | TRBV28 | 16 | CASTSTMGGGQETQYF | TGTGCCAGCACATCTACCATGGGGGGGGGGCAAGAGACCCAGTACTTC
NA | few | TRBJ1-1 | TRBV4-3 | 17 | CASSQLSPGTSNTEAFF | TGCGCCAGCAGCCAATTATCGCCCGGGACATCGAACACTGAAGCTTTCTTT
NA | NA | TRBJ1-2 | TRBV7-8 | 13 | CASSRPGEGGYTF | TGTGCCAGCAGCCGCCCGGGGGAGGGCGGCTACACCTTC
NA | few | TRBJ2-5 | TRBV5-4 | 12 | CASSRGLETQYF | TGTGCCAGCAGCAGGGGGTTGGAGACCCAGTACTTC
NA | NA | TRBJ2-5 | TRBV30 | 14 | CAWSVAAYQETQYF | TGTGCCTGGAGTGTCGCGGCATACCAAGAGACCCAGTACTTC
NA | NA | TRBJ2-1 | TRBV12-3/TRBV12-4 | 16 | CASRDSGGSSYNEQFF | TGTGCCAGCAGAGATAGCGGAGGGAGCTCCTACAATGAGCAGTTCTTC